This is a list of T cell receptor beta chains from one sample in a study of shared clonotypes between healthy human individuals. Assay: immunoSEQ multiplex PCR; the TCRdb copy retains only in-frame clones and omits some. This table has roughly 1 million clones, approximately 68% appearing once. The source material was memory CD4+ T cells sorted from blood. These receptors all come from a man younger than 35 in good health. Each CDR3 is given with its conserved first and last residue. The order of the fields is clone size, V gene, D gene, J gene, CDR3 DNA, CDR3 protein. D genes are given only for firm matches. Not all rows give a size; the values are once, few, many and, for expanded clones, a class.

clone_size: NA; v_call: TRBV6-5; d_call: NA; j_call: TRBJ1-2; cdr3_nt: TGTGCCAGCAGTTACAGGTCCGACTATGGCTACACCTTC; cdr3_aa: CASSYRSDYGYTF
clone_size: NA; v_call: TRBV6-1; d_call: NA; j_call: TRBJ1-6; cdr3_nt: TGTGCCAGCAGTGAACAGGGCGGCTCACCCCTCCACTTT; cdr3_aa: CASSEQGGSPLHF
clone_size: NA; v_call: TRBV18; d_call: NA; j_call: TRBJ2-7; cdr3_nt: TGTGCCAGCTCACCAGGCACCTACGAGCAGTACTTC; cdr3_aa: CASSPGTYEQYF
clone_size: NA; v_call: TRBV7-9; d_call: NA; j_call: TRBJ1-6; cdr3_nt: TGTGCCAGCAGCTCCTCAAAAGCGGTTCCCCTCCACTTT; cdr3_aa: CASSSSKAVPLHF
clone_size: NA; v_call: TRBV5-1; d_call: TRBD1; j_call: TRBJ2-3; cdr3_nt: TGCGCCAGCAGCTTGGAGGACAGGGGAGGTTATACGCAGTATTTT; cdr3_aa: CASSLEDRGGYTQYF
clone_size: NA; v_call: TRBV18; d_call: NA; j_call: TRBJ1-5; cdr3_nt: TGTGCCAGCTCACCAGGAGAGAATCAGCCCCAGCATTTT; cdr3_aa: CASSPGENQPQHF
clone_size: NA; v_call: TRBV2; d_call: NA; j_call: TRBJ1-1; cdr3_nt: TGTGCCAGCAGTGTTTCCAGGGAGAGCACTGAAGCTTTCTTT; cdr3_aa: CASSVSRESTEAFF
clone_size: NA; v_call: TRBV10-3; d_call: TRBD2; j_call: TRBJ2-5; cdr3_nt: TGTGCCATCAGTGGTAGCGGGGAAGAGACCCAGTACTTC; cdr3_aa: CAISGSGEETQYF
clone_size: NA; v_call: TRBV7-7; d_call: NA; j_call: TRBJ1-1; cdr3_nt: TGTGCTAGCAGCTTAGAGCGAGCCCCCCGGACAGAAGTCACTGAAGCTTTCTTT; cdr3_aa: CASSLERAPRTEVTEAFF
clone_size: few; v_call: TRBV10-2; d_call: NA; j_call: TRBJ1-2; cdr3_nt: TGCGCCAGCAGTGAAAGGCGCAAGGCTAACTATGGCTACACCTTC; cdr3_aa: CASSERRKANYGYTF
clone_size: once; v_call: TRBV7-2; d_call: TRBD1; j_call: TRBJ1-3; cdr3_nt: TGTGCCAGCAGCTTAGCATGGACAGGCTCTGGAAACACCATATATTTT; cdr3_aa: CASSLAWTGSGNTIYF
clone_size: NA; v_call: TRBV30; d_call: NA; j_call: TRBJ2-3; cdr3_nt: TGTGCCTGGAATCTGGAGAAGCCGCAGTATTTT; cdr3_aa: CAWNLEKPQYF